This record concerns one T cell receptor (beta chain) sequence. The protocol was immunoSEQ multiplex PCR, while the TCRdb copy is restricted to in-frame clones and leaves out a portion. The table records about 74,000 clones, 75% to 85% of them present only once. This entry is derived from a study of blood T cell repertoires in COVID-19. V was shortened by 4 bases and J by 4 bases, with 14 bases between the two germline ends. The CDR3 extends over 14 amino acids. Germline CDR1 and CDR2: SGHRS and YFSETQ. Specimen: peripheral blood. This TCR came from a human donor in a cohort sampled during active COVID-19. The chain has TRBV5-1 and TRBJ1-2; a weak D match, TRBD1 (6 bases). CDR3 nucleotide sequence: TGCGCCAGCAGCGCCGGAACAGGGCCCTATGGCTACACCTTC. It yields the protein CASSAGTGPYGYTF.